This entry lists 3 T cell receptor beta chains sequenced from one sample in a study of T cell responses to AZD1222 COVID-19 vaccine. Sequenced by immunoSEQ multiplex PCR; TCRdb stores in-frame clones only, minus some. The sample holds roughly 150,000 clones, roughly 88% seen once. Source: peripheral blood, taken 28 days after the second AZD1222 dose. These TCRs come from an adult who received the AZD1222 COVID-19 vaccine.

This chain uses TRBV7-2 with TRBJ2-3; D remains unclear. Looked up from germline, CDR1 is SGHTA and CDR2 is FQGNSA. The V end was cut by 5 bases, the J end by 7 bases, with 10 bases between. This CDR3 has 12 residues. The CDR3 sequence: CASSESLYTQYF. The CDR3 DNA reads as TGTGCCAGCAGCGAGAGCTTGTATACGCAGTATTTT. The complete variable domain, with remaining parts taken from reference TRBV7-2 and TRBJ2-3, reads GAGVSQSPSNKVTEKGKDVELRCDPISGHTALYWYRQSLGQGLEFLIYFQGNSAPDKSGLPSDRFSAERTGGSVSTLTIQRTQQEDSAVYLCASSESLYTQYFGPGTRLTVL.

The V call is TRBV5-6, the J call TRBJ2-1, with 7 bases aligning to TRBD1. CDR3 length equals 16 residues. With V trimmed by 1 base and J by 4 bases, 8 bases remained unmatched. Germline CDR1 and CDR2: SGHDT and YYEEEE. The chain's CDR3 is CASSLLGDRLYNEQFF. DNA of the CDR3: TGTGCCAGCAGCTTGCTAGGGGACAGACTATACAATGAGCAGTTCTTC.

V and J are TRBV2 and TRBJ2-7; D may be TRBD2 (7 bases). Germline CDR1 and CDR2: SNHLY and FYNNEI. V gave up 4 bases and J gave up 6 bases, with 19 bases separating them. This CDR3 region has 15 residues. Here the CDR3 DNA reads TGTGCCAGCAGTGGGTCCTTACAGGGAGGGATCGAGCAGTACTTC. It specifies CASSGSLQGGIEQYF. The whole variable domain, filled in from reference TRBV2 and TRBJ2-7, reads EPEVTQTPSHQVTQMGQEVILRCVPISNHLYFYWYRQILGQKVEFLVSFYNNEISEKSEIFDDQFSVERPDGSNFTLKIRSTKLEDSAMYFCASSGSLQGGIEQYFGPGTRLTVT.